This T cell receptor beta chain was identified in a study of blood T cell repertoires in COVID-19. Sequenced by immunoSEQ multiplex PCR; TCRdb stores in-frame clones only, minus some. Of over 150,000 clones detected, around 82% appear once; the ten largest clones hold under 7.5%. The V segment lost 8 bases and the J segment 5 bases; nucleotides outside the gene matches: 4. Germline V gives CDR1 SQVTM, CDR2 ANQGSEA. This CDR3 spans 14 amino acids. This sequence joins TRBV29-1 and TRBJ2-1, with 15 bases identical to TRBD2. This clonotype was sampled from a man older than 75 with COVID-19, enrolled during active disease. Sequences were obtained from peripheral blood. The CDR3 spells CSFGLAGGHNEQFF. Written as DNA, the CDR3 is TGCAGCTTCGGACTAGCGGGGGGGCACAATGAGCAGTTCTTC.